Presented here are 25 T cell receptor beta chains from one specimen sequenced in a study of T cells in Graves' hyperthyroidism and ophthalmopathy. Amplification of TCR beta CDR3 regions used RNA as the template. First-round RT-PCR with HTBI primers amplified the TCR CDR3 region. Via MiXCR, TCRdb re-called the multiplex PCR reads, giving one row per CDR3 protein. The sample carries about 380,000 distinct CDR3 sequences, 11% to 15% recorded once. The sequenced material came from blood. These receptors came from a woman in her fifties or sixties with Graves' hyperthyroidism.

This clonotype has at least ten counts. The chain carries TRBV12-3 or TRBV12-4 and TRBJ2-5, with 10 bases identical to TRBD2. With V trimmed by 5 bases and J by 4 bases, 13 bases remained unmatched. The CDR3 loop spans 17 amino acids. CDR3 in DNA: TGTGCCAGCAGTCCTCGAGCGAGCGGGAGGGCCGGAGAGACCCAGTACTTC. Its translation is CASSPRASGRAGETQYF.

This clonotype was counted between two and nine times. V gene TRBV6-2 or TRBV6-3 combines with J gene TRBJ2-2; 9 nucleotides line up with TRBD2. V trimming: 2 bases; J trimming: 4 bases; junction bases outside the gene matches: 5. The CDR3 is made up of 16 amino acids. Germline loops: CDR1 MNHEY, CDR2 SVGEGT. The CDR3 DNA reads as TGTGCCAGCAGTTACCCTAGCGGGGTGAGCACCGGGGAGCTGTTTTTT. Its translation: CASSYPSGVSTGELFF.

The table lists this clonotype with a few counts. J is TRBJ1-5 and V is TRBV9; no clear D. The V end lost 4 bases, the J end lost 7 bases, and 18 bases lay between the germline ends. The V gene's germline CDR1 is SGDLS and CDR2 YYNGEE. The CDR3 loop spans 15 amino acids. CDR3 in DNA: TGTGCCAGCAGCCCCTCGGGGATACGCGGGCAGCCCCAGCATTTT. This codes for CASSPSGIRGQPQHF.

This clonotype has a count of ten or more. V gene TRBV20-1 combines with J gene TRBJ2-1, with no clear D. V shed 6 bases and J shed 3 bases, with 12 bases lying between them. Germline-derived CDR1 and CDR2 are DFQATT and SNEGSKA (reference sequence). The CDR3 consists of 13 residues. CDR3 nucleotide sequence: TGCAGTGCCACGACATCGCGCTACAATGAGCAGTTCTTC. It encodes CSATTSRYNEQFF.

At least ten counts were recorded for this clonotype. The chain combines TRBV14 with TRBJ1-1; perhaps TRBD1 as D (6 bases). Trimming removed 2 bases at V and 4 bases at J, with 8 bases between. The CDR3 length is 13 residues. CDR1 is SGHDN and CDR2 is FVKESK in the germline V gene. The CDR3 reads CASSQTGLTEAFF. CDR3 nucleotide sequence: TGTGCCAGCAGCCAAACAGGGCTCACTGAAGCTTTCTTT.

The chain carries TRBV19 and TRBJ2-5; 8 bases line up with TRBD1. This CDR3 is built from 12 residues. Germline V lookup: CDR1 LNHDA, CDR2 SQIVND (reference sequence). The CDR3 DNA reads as TGTTCGACCGGGACAGGCCAAGAGACCCAGTACTTC. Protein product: CSTGTGQETQYF.

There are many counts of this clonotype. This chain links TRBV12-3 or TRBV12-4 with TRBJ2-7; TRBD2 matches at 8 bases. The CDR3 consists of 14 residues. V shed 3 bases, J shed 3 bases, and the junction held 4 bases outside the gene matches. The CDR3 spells CASSFGTRDYEQYF. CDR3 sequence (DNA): TGTGCCAGCAGTTTCGGGACTAGAGACTACGAGCAGTACTTC.

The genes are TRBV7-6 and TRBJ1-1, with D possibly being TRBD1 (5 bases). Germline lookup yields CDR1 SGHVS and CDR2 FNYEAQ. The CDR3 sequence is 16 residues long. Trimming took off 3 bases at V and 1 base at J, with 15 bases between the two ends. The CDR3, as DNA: TGTGCCAGCAGCTTGTTCGGGCAGGGACCGAACACTGAAGCTTTCTTT. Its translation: CASSLFGQGPNTEAFF.

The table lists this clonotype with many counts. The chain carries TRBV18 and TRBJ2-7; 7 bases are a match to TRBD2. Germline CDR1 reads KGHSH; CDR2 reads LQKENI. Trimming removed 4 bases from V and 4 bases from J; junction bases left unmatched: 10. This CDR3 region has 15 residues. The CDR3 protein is CASSLFPSGLYEQYF. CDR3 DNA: TGTGCCAGCTCACTCTTCCCTAGCGGACTTTACGAGCAGTACTTC.

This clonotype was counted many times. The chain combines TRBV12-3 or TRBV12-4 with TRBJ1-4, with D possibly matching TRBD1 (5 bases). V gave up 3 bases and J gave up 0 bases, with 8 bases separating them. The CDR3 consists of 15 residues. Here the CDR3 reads CASSLPGTTNEKLFF. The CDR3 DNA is TGTGCCAGCAGTTTGCCAGGGACAACTAATGAAAAACTGTTTTTT.

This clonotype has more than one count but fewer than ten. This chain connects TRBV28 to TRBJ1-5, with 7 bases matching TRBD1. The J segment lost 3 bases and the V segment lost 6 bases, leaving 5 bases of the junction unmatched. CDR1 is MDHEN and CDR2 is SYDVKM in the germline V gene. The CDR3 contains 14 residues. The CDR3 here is CASREQGHNQPQHF. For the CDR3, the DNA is TGTGCCAGCAGGGAACAGGGGCACAATCAGCCCCAGCATTTT.

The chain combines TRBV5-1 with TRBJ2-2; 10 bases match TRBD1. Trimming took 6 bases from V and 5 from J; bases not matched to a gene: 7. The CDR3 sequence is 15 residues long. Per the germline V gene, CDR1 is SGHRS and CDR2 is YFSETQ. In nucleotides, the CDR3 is TGCGCCAGCAAGACCGGGACAGGGGTAACCGGGGAGCTGTTTTTT. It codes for CASKTGTGVTGELFF. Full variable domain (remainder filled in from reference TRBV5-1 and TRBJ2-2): KAGVTQTPRYLIKTRGQQVTLSCSPISGHRSVSWYQQTPGQGLQFLFEYFSETQRNKGNFPGRFSGRQFSNSRSEMNVSTLELGDSALYLCASKTGTGVTGELFFGEGSRLTVL.

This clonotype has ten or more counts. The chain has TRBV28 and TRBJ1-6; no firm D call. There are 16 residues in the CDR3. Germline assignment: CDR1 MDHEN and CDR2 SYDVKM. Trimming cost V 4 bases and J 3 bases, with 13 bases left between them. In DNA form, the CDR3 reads TGTGCCAGCAGTTCGAACAGAGGACTCTATAATTCACCCCTCCACTTT. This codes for CASSSNRGLYNSPLHF.

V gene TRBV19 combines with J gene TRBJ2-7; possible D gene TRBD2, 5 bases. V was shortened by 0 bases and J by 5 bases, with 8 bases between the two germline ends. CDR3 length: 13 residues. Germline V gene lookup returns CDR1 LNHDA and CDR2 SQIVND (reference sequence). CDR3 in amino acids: CASSIDPGNEQYF. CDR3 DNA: TGTGCCAGTAGTATAGATCCGGGGAACGAGCAGTACTTC.

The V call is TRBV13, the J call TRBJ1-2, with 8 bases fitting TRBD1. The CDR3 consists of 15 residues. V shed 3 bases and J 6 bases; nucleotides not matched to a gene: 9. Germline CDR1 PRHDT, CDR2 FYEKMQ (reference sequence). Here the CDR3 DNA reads TGTGCCAGCAGCTTCCTCGGGACAGGAGGTAATGGCTACACCTTC. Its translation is CASSFLGTGGNGYTF.

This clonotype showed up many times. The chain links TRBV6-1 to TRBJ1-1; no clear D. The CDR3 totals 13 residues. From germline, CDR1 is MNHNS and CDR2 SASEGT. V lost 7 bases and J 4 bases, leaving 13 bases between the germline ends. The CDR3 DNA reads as TGTGCCAGCAATCGACACAGTTCCACTGAAGCTTTCTTT. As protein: CASNRHSSTEAFF.

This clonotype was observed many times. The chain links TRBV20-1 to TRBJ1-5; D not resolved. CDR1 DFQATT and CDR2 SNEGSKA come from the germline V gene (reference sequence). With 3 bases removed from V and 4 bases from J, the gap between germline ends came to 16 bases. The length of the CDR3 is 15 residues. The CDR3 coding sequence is TGCAGTGCTAGTAACCCCATCCGCGCGAATCAGCCCCAGCATTTT. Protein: CSASNPIRANQPQHF.

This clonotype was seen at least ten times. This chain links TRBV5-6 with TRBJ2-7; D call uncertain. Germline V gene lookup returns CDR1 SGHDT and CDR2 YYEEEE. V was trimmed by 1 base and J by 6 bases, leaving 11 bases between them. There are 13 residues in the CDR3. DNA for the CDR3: TGTGCCAGCAGCTTGCTCGGTGATAGCGAGCAGTACTTC. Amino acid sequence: CASSLLGDSEQYF. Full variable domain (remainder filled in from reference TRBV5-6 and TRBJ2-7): DAGVTQSPTHLIKTRGQQVTLRCSPKSGHDTVSWYQQALGQGPQFIFQYYEEEERQRGNFPDRFSGHQFPNYSSELNVNALLLGDSALYLCASSLLGDSEQYFGPGTRLTVT.

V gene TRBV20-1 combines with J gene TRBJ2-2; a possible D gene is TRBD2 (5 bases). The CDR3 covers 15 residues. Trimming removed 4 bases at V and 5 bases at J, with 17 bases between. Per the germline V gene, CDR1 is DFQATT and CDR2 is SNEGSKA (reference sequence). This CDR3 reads CSATPLGAFTGELFF. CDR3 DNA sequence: TGCAGTGCTACCCCACTAGGAGCATTTACCGGGGAGCTGTTTTTT.

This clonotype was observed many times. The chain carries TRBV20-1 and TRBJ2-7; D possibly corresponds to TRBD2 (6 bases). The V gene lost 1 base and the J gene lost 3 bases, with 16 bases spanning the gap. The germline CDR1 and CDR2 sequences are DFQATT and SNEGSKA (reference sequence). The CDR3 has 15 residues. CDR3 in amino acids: CSARAGVGGVYEQYF. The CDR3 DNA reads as TGCAGTGCTAGAGCGGGAGTAGGTGGAGTCTACGAGCAGTACTTC.

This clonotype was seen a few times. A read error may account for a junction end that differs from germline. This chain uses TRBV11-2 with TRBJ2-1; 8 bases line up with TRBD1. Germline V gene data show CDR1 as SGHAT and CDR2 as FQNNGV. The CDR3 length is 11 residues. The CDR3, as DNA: TGTGCCAGCAGTCTATGGACAGGGTGCGTCTTC. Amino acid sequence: CASSLWTGCVF. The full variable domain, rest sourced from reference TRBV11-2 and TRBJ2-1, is EAGVAQSPRYKIIEKRQSVAFWCNPISGHATLYWYQQILGQGPKLLIQFQNNGVVDDSQLPKDRFSAERLKGVDSTLKIQPAKLEDSAVYLCASSLWTGCVFGPGTRLTVL.

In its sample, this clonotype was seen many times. This chain's CDR3 is CATKTEGGTDTQYF. CDR3 in DNA: TGCGCCACCAAGACGGAGGGGGGGACAGATACGCAGTATTTT. The chain joins TRBV5-1 to TRBJ2-3; possibly TRBD2 for D (7 bases). There are 14 residues in the CDR3. Germline values: CDR1 SGHRS, CDR2 YFSETQ. V was clipped by 9 bases and J by 3 bases, with 17 bases between them. The full variable domain, in which reference TRBV5-1 and TRBJ2-3 provide the parts outside the CDR3, is KAGVTQTPRYLIKTRGQQVTLSCSPISGHRSVSWYQQTPGQGLQFLFEYFSETQRNKGNFPGRFSGRQFSNSRSEMNVSTLELGDSALYLCATKTEGGTDTQYFGPGTRLTVL.

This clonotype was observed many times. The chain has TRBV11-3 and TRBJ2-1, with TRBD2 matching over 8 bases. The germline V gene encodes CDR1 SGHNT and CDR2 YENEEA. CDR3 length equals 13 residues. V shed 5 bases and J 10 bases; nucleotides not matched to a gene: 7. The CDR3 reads CASSIGTSHEQFF. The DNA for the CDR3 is TGTGCCAGCAGCATCGGGACTAGTCACGAGCAGTTCTTC.

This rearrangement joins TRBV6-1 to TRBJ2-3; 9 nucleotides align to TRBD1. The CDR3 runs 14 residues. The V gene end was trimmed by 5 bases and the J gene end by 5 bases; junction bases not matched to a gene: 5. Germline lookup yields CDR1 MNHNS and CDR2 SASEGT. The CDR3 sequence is CASSHRQGGDTQYF. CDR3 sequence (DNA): TGTGCCAGCAGTCACCGACAGGGGGGAGATACGCAGTATTTT.

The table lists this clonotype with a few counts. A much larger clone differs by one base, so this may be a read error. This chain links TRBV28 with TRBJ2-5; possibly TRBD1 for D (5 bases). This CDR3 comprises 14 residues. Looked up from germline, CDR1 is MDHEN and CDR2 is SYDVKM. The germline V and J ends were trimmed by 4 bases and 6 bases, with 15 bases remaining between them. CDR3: CASSSPIGAKTQYF. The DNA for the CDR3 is TGTGCCAGCAGTTCTCCGATAGGGGCGAAGACCCAGTACTTC.